Below are 3 T cell receptor beta chains sequenced from a single sample in a study of STAT5B mutations in CD4+ large granular lymphocyte leukemia. Sequencing used immunoSEQ multiplex PCR; TCRdb keeps in-frame clones, though not all of them. Counted here are more than 45,000 clones, roughly two thirds occurring once; the ten biggest clones make up approximately 1.5%. The sample was CD4+ T cells from blood buffy coats. The receptors stem from a human donor in good health.

This chain links TRBV18 with TRBJ1-1; no clear D. From germline, CDR1 is KGHSH and CDR2 LQKENI. The length of the CDR3 is 11 residues. V shed 6 bases and J shed 6 bases, with 8 bases lying between them. CDR3 residues: CASSSASEAFF. The DNA for the CDR3 is TGTGCCAGCTCCTCGGCATCTGAAGCTTTCTTT.

This clone is labeled medium-sized. V usage is TRBV7-2 and J usage is TRBJ2-2, with 9 nucleotides matching TRBD1. The germline V gene has CDR1 SGHTA and CDR2 FQGNSA. This CDR3 contains 13 residues. Unmatched junction bases numbered 2, after V lost 6 bases and J lost 6 bases. CDR3 nucleotides: TGTGCCAGCAGTCGACAGGGGGCCGGGGAGCTGTTTTTT. It is translated as CASSRQGAGELFF.

The genes are TRBV28 and TRBJ2-7, with D tentatively TRBD2 (5 bases). V was cut by 6 bases and J by 0 bases, with 9 bases left in between. This CDR3 region has 13 residues. Germline V gives CDR1 MDHEN, CDR2 SYDVKM. CDR3 amino acids: CASSSGSSYEQYV. The CDR3 DNA reads TGTGCCAGCAGCTCGGGGAGCTCCTACGAGCAGTACGTC.